This T cell receptor (beta chain) was sequenced for a study of post-analysis software for immune sequencing data. Study conclusions and caveats: Controls showed significantly higher normalized Chao1 diversity than did multiple sclerosis patients. Patients had higher frequencies than controls of roughly five TRBV segments, including TRBV5-6, TRBV5-1 and TRBV20-1.

The germline V gene has CDR1 SEHNR and CDR2 FQNEAQ (reference sequence). Trimming shortened V by 6 bases and J by 0 bases, and 11 bases separated the two germline ends. This CDR3 is 15 amino acids long. A note on this clonotype: What it binds is not known.

TCR beta cDNA libraries had unique molecular identifiers. Each CDR3 protein gets one entry after TCRdb re-called the PCR reads with MiXCR. Of approximately 630,000 distinct CDR3 sequences listed, approximately 60% are singletons. This TCR was sampled from a girl aged 2 to 10 with multiple sclerosis. Sequencing was carried out using blood. The chain links TRBV7-9 to TRBJ2-2; TRBD2 is a possible D gene (6 bases). As DNA, the CDR3 is TGTGCCAGCAGTTTGAGGAGGGCGAACACCGGGGAGCTGTTTTTT. It translates to CASSLRRANTGELFF.